This record covers a single TCR beta chain. This specimen comes from a study of blood T cell repertoires in COVID-19. Study background: In each case, the material was cDNA or gDNA derived from T cells, B-cell-depleted T cells, or PBMCs.

In the authors' methods: Amplification with reference gene primers provided the estimates of nucleated cell counts. TCRdb's table, derived via immunoSEQ multiplex PCR, lists solely in-frame clones and lacks some. Clone size and the V and J calls come from that table; the DNA yielded D and trimming. The table records a few hundred thousand clones, more than 70% of them present only once. Germline loops: CDR1 KGHSH, CDR2 LQKENI. Deletions cut 0 bases from V and 1 base from J, with 16 bases between. The CDR3 consists of 18 residues. Sequenced: peripheral blood. The V gene is TRBV18, the J gene TRBJ1-3; D is ambiguous. This TCR derives from a woman aged 35 to 49 who had recovered from COVID-19. DNA for the CDR3: TGTGCCAGCTCACCACCGACATTCGGGGAAGGTTCTGGAAACACCATATATTTT. Protein product: CASSPPTFGEGSGNTIYF.